This TCR beta chain was sequenced during a study of blood T cell repertoires in COVID-19. In the study's own analysis: Amplified reference gene primers provided the basis for estimating nucleated cell counts. Generated by immunoSEQ multiplex PCR, the TCRdb table keeps only in-frame clones and is missing some. V and J calls and clone size follow that table, whereas D and trimming were derived from the DNA. Of around 480,000 clones in the sample, around 90% are singletons; the top ten hold 0.7%. About this clone itself: Germline and junction disagree at one end, which may indicate a read error.

The sample consisted of PBMCs or T cells enriched from blood (not recorded which). The sequence was collected from a young woman who had recovered from COVID-19.

The CDR3 region has the DNA TGCAGCGTTGAAGATCGCAGGGCAAAACATTTC. Translated: CSVEDRRAKHF. The J gene is TRBJ1-2, the V gene TRBV29-1; D perhaps matches TRBD1 (5 bases). The length of the CDR3 is 11 residues. From germline, CDR1 is SQVTM and CDR2 ANQGSEA.